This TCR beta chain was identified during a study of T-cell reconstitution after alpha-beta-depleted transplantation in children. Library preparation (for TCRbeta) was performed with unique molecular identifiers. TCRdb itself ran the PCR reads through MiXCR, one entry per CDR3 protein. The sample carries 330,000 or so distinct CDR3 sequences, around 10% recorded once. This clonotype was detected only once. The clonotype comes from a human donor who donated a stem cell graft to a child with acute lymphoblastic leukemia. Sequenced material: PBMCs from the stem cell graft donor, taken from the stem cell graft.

This chain's CDR3 is CASGPGLTYEQYF. Written as DNA, the CDR3 is TGTGCCAGCGGACCGGGACTGACCTACGAGCAGTACTTC. The rearrangement joins TRBV2 to TRBJ2-7; the D gene is possibly TRBD2 (6 bases). This CDR3 contains 13 residues. Germline V CDR1 and CDR2: SNHLY, FYNNEI. V was trimmed by 8 bases and J by 2 bases, leaving 13 bases between them.